The rows below give T cell receptor beta chains drawn from one sample of a study of shared clonotypes between healthy human individuals. TCRdb keeps only in-frame clones here, not all; method: immunoSEQ multiplex PCR. The top ten hold 0.1% to 0.11% of the sample, which has 550,000 to 750,000 clones, roughly 95% seen once. The sequenced material came from naive CD8+ T cells sorted from blood. These receptors were taken from a woman younger than 45 in good health. Both conserved end residues are part of each CDR3. D genes are given only for firm matches. Not every row has a clone size; where given, it reads once, few, many or a size class.

J: TRBJ2-5; V: TRBV5-8; size: -; D: TRBD2; CDR3: CASSRGTSGLQETQYF; DNA: TGTGCCAGCAGCCGCGGGACTAGCGGGTTACAAGAGACCCAGTACTTC
J: TRBJ2-5; V: TRBV6-1; size: -; D: -; CDR3: CASSEEPRVFPQETQYF; DNA: TGTGCCAGCAGTGAAGAACCTCGAGTTTTTCCTCAAGAGACCCAGTACTTC
J: TRBJ1-1; V: TRBV7-6; size: -; D: -; CDR3: CASSLSRDVSEAFF; DNA: TGTGCCAGCAGCTTAAGTCGGGACGTCTCAGAAGCTTTCTTT
J: TRBJ2-3; V: TRBV27; size: -; D: TRBD2; CDR3: CASGQGTSGKDTQYF; DNA: TGTGCCAGCGGTCAAGGGACTAGCGGGAAAGATACGCAGTATTTT
J: TRBJ2-2; V: TRBV6-5; size: -; D: -; CDR3: CASSFSSSTGELFF; DNA: TGTGCCAGCAGTTTCTCCTCTTCAACCGGGGAGCTGTTTTTT
J: TRBJ2-7; V: TRBV11-2; size: once; D: TRBD2; CDR3: CASTVAGGRGEQYF; DNA: TGTGCCAGCACCGTAGCGGGAGGAAGGGGCGAGCAGTACTTC
J: TRBJ2-7; V: TRBV2; size: once; D: -; CDR3: CASSGRTSPRDYEQYF; DNA: TGTGCCAGCAGTGGCAGGACTTCACCGAGGGACTACGAGCAGTACTTC
J: TRBJ2-7; V: TRBV6-1; size: -; D: -; CDR3: CASSEWTVEGQYF; DNA: TGTGCCAGCAGTGAATGGACAGTAGAGGGGCAGTACTTC
J: TRBJ2-7; V: TRBV5-1; size: -; D: TRBD2; CDR3: CASSLLAGGDDEQYF; DNA: TGCGCCAGCAGCTTATTAGCGGGAGGAGATGACGAGCAGTACTTC
J: TRBJ1-5; V: TRBV19; size: -; D: TRBD1; CDR3: CASRWVTGHNQPQHF; DNA: TGTGCCAGTAGGTGGGTGACAGGGCACAATCAGCCCCAGCATTTT
J: TRBJ1-5; V: TRBV28; size: few; D: -; CDR3: CASSLLTGTVNQPQHF; DNA: TGTGCCAGCAGTTTACTTACCGGGACCGTGAATCAGCCCCAGCATTTT
J: TRBJ2-1; V: TRBV28; size: -; D: -; CDR3: CASSPPHPSSYNEQFF; DNA: TGTGCCAGCAGCCCTCCTCACCCTAGCTCCTACAATGAGCAGTTCTTC
J: TRBJ1-1; V: TRBV27; size: -; D: TRBD1; CDR3: CASSPDRGTEAFF; DNA: TGTGCCAGCAGTCCGGACAGGGGTACTGAAGCTTTCTTT
J: TRBJ2-5; V: TRBV7-9; size: -; D: -; CDR3: CASSLARQGPFQETQYF; DNA: TGTGCCAGCAGCTTAGCGCGTCAGGGGCCCTTCCAAGAGACCCAGTACTTC
J: TRBJ2-1; V: TRBV29-1; size: -; D: TRBD2; CDR3: CSATGLVANEQFF; DNA: TGCAGCGCTACCGGACTAGTCGCCAATGAGCAGTTCTTC
J: TRBJ2-1; V: TRBV13; size: -; D: TRBD2; CDR3: CASSLAGALRGNEQFF; DNA: TGTGCCAGCAGCTTGGCGGGAGCCCTTCGGGGCAATGAGCAGTTCTTC
J: TRBJ2-7; V: TRBV2; size: once; D: TRBD2; CDR3: CASSVEGTSGSSYEQYF; DNA: TGTGCCAGCAGTGTGGAAGGGACTAGCGGGAGTTCCTACGAGCAGTACTTC
J: TRBJ2-4; V: TRBV4-1; size: -; D: -; CDR3: CASSQGKNIQYF; DNA: TGCGCCAGCAGCCAGGGCAAAAACATTCAGTACTTC